This T cell receptor beta chain emerged from a study of cytomegalovirus exposure and HLA in healthy donors. Study-level points and caveats: Immune exposure was documented only through CMV serostatus.

Notes on this clone: Its specificity is not known.

Researchers ran the PCR with 60 Vbeta and 13 Jbeta primers. TCRdb keeps only in-frame clones here, not all; method: immunoSEQ multiplex PCR. The sample records over 90,000 clones, 75% to 90% being singletons. CDR3 length: 18 residues. Trimming removed 2 bases from V and 1 base from J; junction bases left unmatched: 13. CDR1 SGHRS and CDR2 YFSETQ come from the germline V gene. This sequence was found in a man aged 35-49 years in good health and CMV-seronegative. Sequencing used PBMCs. This rearrangement joins TRBV5-1 to TRBJ1-1, with 8 bases identical to TRBD1. This chain's CDR3 is CASSFLPGTGVTNTEAFF. The CDR3 DNA sequence: TGCGCCAGCAGCTTTCTACCAGGGACAGGCGTGACGAACACTGAAGCTTTCTTT. Drawing the rest from reference TRBV5-1 and TRBJ1-1, the complete variable domain is KAGVTQTPRYLIKTRGQQVTLSCSPISGHRSVSWYQQTPGQGLQFLFEYFSETQRNKGNFPGRFSGRQFSNSRSEMNVSTLELGDSALYLCASSFLPGTGVTNTEAFFGQGTRLTVV.